This T cell receptor beta chain came from a study of blood T cell repertoires in COVID-19. Study information: From T cells, B-cell-depleted T cells, or PBMCs came the material, which was cDNA or gDNA.

In this sample, this clone turned up many times. The CDR3 has 17 residues. Per the original data handling: For nucleated cells, counts were estimated from reference gene primer amplification. Using immunoSEQ multiplex PCR, the repertoire was profiled, and TCRdb retains in-frame clones only, with some absent. For V, J and clone size, that table is used; D and trimming come from the DNA. The repertoire consists of 360,000 or so clones, with about nine tenths occurring once and the leading ten covering less than 2%. Ages ranged from about 18 to 90 years, with residence in around 24 US areas. Allocation to cohorts depended on clinical history reported by the participants.

The sequenced material came from PBMCs or T cells enriched from blood (not recorded which). V and J are TRBV21-1 and TRBJ1-5; TRBD1, the table's D call, lacks a check against the DNA. TRBV21-1 is listed as a pseudogene. The receptor was isolated from a woman aged 25 to 39 who had recovered from COVID-19. CDR3 nucleotides: TGTGCCAGCACCCCGGCCGGGACAGGGATGAGCAATCAGCCCCAGCATTTT. It codes for CASTPAGTGMSNQPQHF.